The 2 T cell receptor beta chains reported below all come from one sample, sequenced in a study of cytomegalovirus exposure and HLA in healthy donors. The PCR was carried out with 60 Vbeta primers and 13 Jbeta primers. The method was immunoSEQ multiplex PCR; TCRdb's version includes in-frame clones alone and lacks a portion of them. The sample lists about 180,000 clones, over 75% occurring once. The sequenced sample was PBMCs. The origin of the receptors is a woman in her fifties or sixties in good health and CMV-seronegative.

The V and J genes are TRBV5-4 and TRBJ2-7, with 8 positions matching TRBD1. The CDR3 extends over 15 amino acids. CDR1 SGHNT and CDR2 YYREEE come from the germline V gene (reference sequence). V shed 0 bases, J shed 7 bases, and the junction held 9 bases outside the gene matches. The CDR3, as DNA: TGTGCCAGCAGCTTGGGGCAGGGGGCCCGGCAGGAGCAGTACTTC. Translation gives CASSLGQGARQEQYF.

V is TRBV5-1 and J is TRBJ2-5; D may be TRBD1 (5 bases). The J call may be mistaken, given a closer DNA end match to TRBJ2-7. This CDR3 has 14 amino acids. Germline-derived CDR1 and CDR2 are SGHRS and YFSETQ. The CDR3 here is CASSLDSVTYEQYF. The DNA for the CDR3 is TGCGCCAGCAGCTTAGACAGTGTCACCTACGAGCAGTACTTC.